The 27 T cell receptor beta chains reported below all come from one sample, sequenced in a study of blood T cells in healthy people across ages. Through a sample-barcoded 5' primer and a J-beta primer mix, a second PCR was run for about 7 to 12 cycles. TCRdb re-derived calls from the 5' RACE reads in MiXCR, one entry per CDR3 protein. The sample lists 600,000 to 900,000 distinct CDR3 sequences, roughly 24% occurring once. A further study also used this sample, focusing on T cells of mothers and their children.

The sequencing sample was made of blood. These receptors were collected from a boy aged 5-17 years in good health.

V is TRBV21-1 and J is TRBJ2-7; the D call of TRBD2 is as the table states it, not checked on the DNA. TRBV21-1 is described as a pseudogene. This CDR3 is 16 amino acids long. The CDR3 sequence: CASSPQLRLVSYEQYF. The CDR3 DNA reads TGTGCCAGCAGCCCTCAATTACGGCTAGTTTCCTACGAGCAGTACTTC.

A few counts support this clonotype. This chain uses TRBV25-1 with TRBJ1-1; D might be TRBD1 (5 bases). V shed 6 bases and J shed 3 bases, with 14 bases lying between them. CDR3 length: 14 residues. Germline assignment: CDR1 MGHDK and CDR2 SYGVNS. CDR3: CASRNQGPHTEAFF. The CDR3 DNA follows: TGTGCCAGCAGGAACCAGGGTCCCCACACTGAAGCTTTCTTT.

This chain links TRBV2 with TRBJ1-1, with a tentative D call TRBD1 (5 bases). From germline, CDR1 is SNHLY and CDR2 FYNNEI. This CDR3 is 14 amino acids long. V was trimmed by 3 bases and J by 5 bases, leaving 13 bases between them. The CDR3 sequence is CASSEPVGGTEAFF. Written as DNA, the CDR3 is TGTGCCAGCAGTGAGCCCGTGGGGGGAACTGAAGCTTTCTTT.

This clonotype was seen many times. Written as DNA, the CDR3 is TGTGCCAGCAGTTTAGGTTGGGGTGAGCAGTTCTTC. Residues: CASSLGWGEQFF. The chain joins TRBV28 to TRBJ2-1; D not resolved. Germline CDR1 and CDR2: MDHEN and SYDVKM. This CDR3 has 12 residues. Trimming cost V 2 bases and J 9 bases, with 8 bases left between them.

In this sample, this clonotype turned up a few times. This rearrangement joins TRBV10-3 to TRBJ2-7; D may be TRBD1 or TRBD2 (6 bases each). Germline values: CDR1 ENHRY, CDR2 SYGVKD. The CDR3 extends over 13 amino acids. V dropped 10 bases and J dropped 3 bases, with 16 bases sitting between them. The CDR3 sequence is CATRRGQNYEQYF. The CDR3, as DNA: TGTGCCACGAGGAGGGGACAAAACTACGAGCAGTACTTC.

This chain joins TRBV12-3 or TRBV12-4 and TRBJ1-6; D unclear. V lost 0 bases and J lost 7, with 16 bases in between. The CDR3 covers 17 residues. The CDR3 region has the DNA TGTGCCAGCAGTTTAGCCCCGTATGAGACATGGAATTCACCCCTCCACTTT. Translated: CASSLAPYETWNSPLHF.

The CDR3 sequence: CASTGVSTDTQYF. DNA for the CDR3: TGTGCCAGCACGGGCGTAAGCACAGATACGCAGTATTTT. The rearrangement uses TRBV28 and TRBJ2-3; D gene uncertain. The CDR3 spans 13 residues. The V and J ends lost 7 bases and 0 bases respectively, with 8 bases between them. The germline gives CDR1 MDHEN, CDR2 SYDVKM.

This clonotype was seen a few times. The chain recombines TRBV25-1 with TRBJ2-3; tentatively, D is TRBD1 (6 bases). Germline lookup yields CDR1 MGHDK and CDR2 SYGVNS. The CDR3 contains 13 residues. Trimming took off 9 bases at V and 3 bases at J, with 13 bases between the two ends. CDR3 region: CASTTGKTDTQYF. The CDR3, as DNA: TGTGCCAGTACCACAGGGAAAACAGATACGCAGTATTTT. Drawing the rest from reference TRBV25-1 and TRBJ2-3, the complete variable domain is EADIYQTPRYLVIGTGKKITLECSQTMGHDKMYWYQQDPGMELHLIHYSYGVNSTEKGDLSSESTVSRIRTEHFPLTLESARPSHTSQYLCASTTGKTDTQYFGPGTRLTVL.

This clonotype was observed a handful of times. This chain links TRBV12-3 or TRBV12-4 with TRBJ1-1; D not resolved. This CDR3 is 14 amino acids long. V dropped 6 bases and J dropped 0 bases, with 11 bases sitting between them. CDR3 nucleotides: TGTGCCAGCAGCACGAGAGGGATGAACACTGAAGCTTTCTTT. This gives the protein CASSTRGMNTEAFF.

This chain connects TRBV4-2 to TRBJ2-3; 7 bases agree with TRBD1. V was clipped by 1 base and J by 3 bases; unmatched bases: 7. Germline lookup yields CDR1 LGHNA and CDR2 YNFKEQ. The CDR3 length is 16 residues. This CDR3 is CASSQGGEGATDTQYF. The DNA of the CDR3 is TGTGCCAGCAGCCAAGGGGGAGAGGGGGCAACAGATACGCAGTATTTT.

This rearrangement joins TRBV20-1 to TRBJ2-5; 7 bases map to TRBD2. The trim removed 4 bases at V and 4 bases at J, leaving 12 bases unmatched. The CDR3 totals 15 residues. The germline V gene has CDR1 DFQATT and CDR2 SNEGSKA (reference sequence). The CDR3 reads CSAIESSGRGETQYF. For the CDR3, the DNA is TGCAGTGCTATAGAGTCCTCGGGGAGGGGAGAGACCCAGTACTTC.

This clonotype was seen more than once but under ten times. The chain has TRBV12-3 or TRBV12-4 and TRBJ2-7, with 9 bases fitting TRBD2. The J call may be faulty, since TRBJ2-1 better matches the DNA end. The CDR3 totals 15 residues. The CDR3 DNA sequence: TGTGCCAGCAGTTTGTCAGCGGGGGGCTACAATGAGCAGTTCTTC. Protein product: CASSLSAGGYNEQFF.

The CDR3 sequence is CASSQHSGGAYEQYF. The CDR3 coding sequence is TGCGCCAGCAGCCAACACAGCGGGGGGGCCTACGAGCAGTACTTC. The gene calls are TRBV4-1 and TRBJ2-5; 10 bases align to TRBD2. Near its end, the DNA agrees better with TRBJ2-7, so the J call may be wrong. The CDR3 is made up of 15 amino acids. The germline CDR1 and CDR2 sequences are MGHRA and YSYEKL.

The chain recombines TRBV20-1 with TRBJ2-4; 9 bases align to TRBD1. CDR1 and CDR2 (germline): DFQATT, SNEGSKA (reference sequence). This CDR3 has 13 residues. V lost 5 bases, J lost 5 bases, and 4 bases stayed unmatched. The CDR3 DNA follows: TGCAGTGCTGAGACAGGGGGGGAAAACATTCAGTACTTC. It yields the protein CSAETGGENIQYF.

As for this clonotype: Sequence at one end of the junction differs from germline and may be a read error. V gene TRBV28 combines with J gene TRBJ2-2, with TRBD2 matching 7 bases. The CDR3 is 20 amino acids. The germline V gene has CDR1 MDHEN and CDR2 SYDVKM. The DNA of the CDR3 is TGTGCCAGCAGTTTAAGTAGTTGGCAGGGAGGGGCCTCGAACACCGGGGAGCTGCTTTTT. Encoded protein: CASSLSSWQGGASNTGELLF.

This clonotype was counted only a few times. The chain employs TRBV29-1 and TRBJ2-5; maybe TRBD2 (5 bases). The J call is uncertain, as TRBJ2-1 better fits the DNA end. Germline V gives CDR1 SQVTM, CDR2 ANQGSEA. The CDR3 loop spans 11 amino acids. CDR3 in amino acids: CSVRLNNEQFF. CDR3 nucleotides: TGCAGCGTCAGACTAAACAATGAGCAGTTCTTC.

This clonotype was counted a few times. The chain combines TRBV29-1 with TRBJ1-4, with 7 bases identical to TRBD1. With V trimmed by 6 bases and J by 8 bases, 15 bases remained unmatched. CDR1 and CDR2 (germline): SQVTM, ANQGSEA. The CDR3 spans 15 residues. The CDR3 DNA reads TGCAGCGTGACGGGACAGCTTAACCCCGGGGAAAAACTGTTTTTT. Translation: CSVTGQLNPGEKLFF.

Regarding this clonotype: The junction departs from the called germline gene at one end, perhaps through a read error. The CDR3: CASSYSGAHQPPHF. The CDR3 region has the DNA TGTGCCAGCAGTTACTCAGGGGCACATCAGCCCCCGCATTTT. The chain links TRBV6-5 to TRBJ1-5, with D possibly matching TRBD1 (5 bases). Germline lookup yields CDR1 MNHEY and CDR2 SVGAGI. The CDR3 contains 14 residues.

There are a few counts of this clonotype. The CDR3: CASSVVTSGSPANTGELFF. The CDR3 DNA follows: TGTGCCAGCAGCGTAGTAACTAGCGGGTCCCCCGCGAACACCGGGGAGCTGTTTTTT. The rearrangement links TRBV9 to TRBJ2-2; 9 bases line up with TRBD2. From germline, CDR1 is SGDLS and CDR2 YYNGEE. The CDR3 runs to 19 residues. Trimming removed 0 bases from V and 0 bases from J; junction bases left unmatched: 9.

DNA for the CDR3: TGCGCCAGCAGCCAAGAGTCAGGGGTAGCCAACGTCCTGACTTTC. Translating gives CASSQESGVANVLTF. The V gene is TRBV4-1, the J gene TRBJ2-6, with D tentatively TRBD1 (6 bases). Germline assignment: CDR1 MGHRA and CDR2 YSYEKL. Trimming pared 0 bases from V and 7 bases from J, leaving 10 bases between. There are 15 residues in the CDR3.

This clonotype was found a few times. The chain recombines TRBV10-3 with TRBJ2-7; D possibly corresponds to TRBD2 (5 bases). The CDR3 extends over 14 amino acids. Trimming took 1 base from V and 2 from J, leaving 9 bases between them. Germline CDR1 is ENHRY and CDR2 is SYGVKD. The CDR3 region has the DNA TGTGCCATCAGTGAGTTACGGGGTCCCTACGAGCAGTACTTC. Protein product: CAISELRGPYEQYF.

The sample holds many counts of this clonotype. Written as DNA, the CDR3 is TGCGCCAGCAGCCCCTCGGGACAGTCTGGGGCCAACGTCCTGACTTTC. This sequence encodes CASSPSGQSGANVLTF. This chain links TRBV5-1 with TRBJ2-6; 7 bases fit TRBD1. Losses at the gene ends were 4 bases for V and 1 base for J; bases not matched to a gene: 5. The CDR3 has 16 amino acids. Germline CDR1 and CDR2: SGHRS and YFSETQ.

J is TRBJ2-5 and V is TRBV11-2, with D perhaps being TRBD1 or TRBD2 (7 bases each). The J call may be wrong; the DNA end is better matched by TRBJ2-7. This CDR3 is built from 15 residues. The germline V gene has CDR1 SGHAT and CDR2 FQNNGV. CDR3 DNA sequence: TGTGCCAGCAGCCTCTGGGAGGGGGCTTCCCACGAGCAGTACTTC. Translating it yields CASSLWEGASHEQYF.

V and J are TRBV20-1 and TRBJ2-3; 8 nucleotides line up with TRBD2. V trimming: 0 bases; J trimming: 4 bases; junction bases outside the gene matches: 9. The CDR3 length is 16 residues. CDR1 and CDR2 (germline): DFQATT, SNEGSKA (reference sequence). CDR3 loop: CSARDRRLAIADTQYF. CDR3 coding DNA: TGCAGTGCTAGAGATAGGAGACTAGCGATCGCAGATACGCAGTATTTT.

A few counts support this clonotype. This chain links TRBV2 with TRBJ2-4; D gene unclear. The germline V gene has CDR1 SNHLY and CDR2 FYNNEI. The V and J ends lost 3 bases and 0 bases respectively, with 12 bases between them. The CDR3 extends over 16 amino acids. For the CDR3, the DNA is TGTGCCAGCAGTGAGAACAGAAGTTTAGCCAAAAACATTCAGTACTTC. This gives the protein CASSENRSLAKNIQYF.

V and J are TRBV14 and TRBJ1-6; a possible D gene is TRBD1 (5 bases). Trimming took 2 bases from V and 8 from J, leaving 10 bases between them. This CDR3 contains 14 residues. Per germline, CDR1 SGHDN and CDR2 FVKESK. The CDR3 DNA reads TGTGCCAGCAGCCAATCCTTCAGGGATTCACCCCTCCACTTT. Its translation is CASSQSFRDSPLHF.

This clonotype was seen only once. The V gene is TRBV6-5, the J gene TRBJ2-4; a possible D gene is TRBD2 (5 bases). CDR1 is MNHEY, CDR2 SVGAGI, per germline. V dropped 0 bases and J dropped 0 bases, with 12 bases sitting between them. CDR3 length equals 17 residues. The DNA for the CDR3 is TGTGCCAGCAGTTACTCGAGGGCCCCCATAGCCAAAAACATTCAGTACTTC. Residues: CASSYSRAPIAKNIQYF.